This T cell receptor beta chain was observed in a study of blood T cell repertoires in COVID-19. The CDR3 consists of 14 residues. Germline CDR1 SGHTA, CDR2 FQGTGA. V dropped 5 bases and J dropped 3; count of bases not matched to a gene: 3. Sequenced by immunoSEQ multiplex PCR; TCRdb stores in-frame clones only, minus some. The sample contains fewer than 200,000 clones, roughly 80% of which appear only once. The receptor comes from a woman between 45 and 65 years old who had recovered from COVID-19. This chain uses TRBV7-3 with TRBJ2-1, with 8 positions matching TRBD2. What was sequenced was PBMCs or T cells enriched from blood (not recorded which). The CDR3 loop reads CASSPGLGYNEQFF. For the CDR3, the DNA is TGTGCCAGCAGCCCGGGACTAGGCTACAATGAGCAGTTCTTC. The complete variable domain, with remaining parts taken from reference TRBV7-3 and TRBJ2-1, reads GAGVSQTPSNKVTEKGKYVELRCDPISGHTALYWYRQSLGQGPEFLIYFQGTGAADDSGLPNDRFFAVRPEGSVSTLKIQRTERGDSAVYLCASSPGLGYNEQFFGPGTRLTVL.